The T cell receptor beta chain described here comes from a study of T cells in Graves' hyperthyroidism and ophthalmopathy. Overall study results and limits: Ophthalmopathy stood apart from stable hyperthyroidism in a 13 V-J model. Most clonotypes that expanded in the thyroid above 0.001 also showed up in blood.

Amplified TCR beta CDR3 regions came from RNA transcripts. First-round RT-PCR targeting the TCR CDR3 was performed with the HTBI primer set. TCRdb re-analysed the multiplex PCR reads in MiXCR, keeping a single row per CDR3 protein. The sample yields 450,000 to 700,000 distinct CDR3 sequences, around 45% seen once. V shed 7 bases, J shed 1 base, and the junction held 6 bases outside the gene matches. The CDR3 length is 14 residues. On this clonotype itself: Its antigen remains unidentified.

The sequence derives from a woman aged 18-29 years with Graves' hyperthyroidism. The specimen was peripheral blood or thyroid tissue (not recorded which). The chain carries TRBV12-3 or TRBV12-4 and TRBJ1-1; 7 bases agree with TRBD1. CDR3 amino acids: CASIKRQGNTEAFF. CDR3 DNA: TGTGCCAGCATCAAGAGACAGGGGAACACTGAAGCTTTCTTT.